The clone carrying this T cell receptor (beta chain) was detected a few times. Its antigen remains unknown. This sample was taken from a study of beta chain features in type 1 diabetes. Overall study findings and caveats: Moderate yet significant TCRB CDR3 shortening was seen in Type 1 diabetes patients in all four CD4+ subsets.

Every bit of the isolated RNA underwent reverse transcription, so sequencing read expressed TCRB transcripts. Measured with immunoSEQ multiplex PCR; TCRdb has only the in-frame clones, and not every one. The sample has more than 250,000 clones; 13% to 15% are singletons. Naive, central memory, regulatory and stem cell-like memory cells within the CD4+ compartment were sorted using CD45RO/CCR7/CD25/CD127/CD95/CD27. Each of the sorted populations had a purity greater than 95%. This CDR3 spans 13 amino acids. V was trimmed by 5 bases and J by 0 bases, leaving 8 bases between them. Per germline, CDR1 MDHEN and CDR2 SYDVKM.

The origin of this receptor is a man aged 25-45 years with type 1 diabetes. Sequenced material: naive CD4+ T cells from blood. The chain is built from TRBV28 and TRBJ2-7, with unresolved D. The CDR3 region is CASSRQSSYEQYF. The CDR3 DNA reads TGTGCCAGCAGTCGACAAAGCTCCTACGAGCAGTACTTC.